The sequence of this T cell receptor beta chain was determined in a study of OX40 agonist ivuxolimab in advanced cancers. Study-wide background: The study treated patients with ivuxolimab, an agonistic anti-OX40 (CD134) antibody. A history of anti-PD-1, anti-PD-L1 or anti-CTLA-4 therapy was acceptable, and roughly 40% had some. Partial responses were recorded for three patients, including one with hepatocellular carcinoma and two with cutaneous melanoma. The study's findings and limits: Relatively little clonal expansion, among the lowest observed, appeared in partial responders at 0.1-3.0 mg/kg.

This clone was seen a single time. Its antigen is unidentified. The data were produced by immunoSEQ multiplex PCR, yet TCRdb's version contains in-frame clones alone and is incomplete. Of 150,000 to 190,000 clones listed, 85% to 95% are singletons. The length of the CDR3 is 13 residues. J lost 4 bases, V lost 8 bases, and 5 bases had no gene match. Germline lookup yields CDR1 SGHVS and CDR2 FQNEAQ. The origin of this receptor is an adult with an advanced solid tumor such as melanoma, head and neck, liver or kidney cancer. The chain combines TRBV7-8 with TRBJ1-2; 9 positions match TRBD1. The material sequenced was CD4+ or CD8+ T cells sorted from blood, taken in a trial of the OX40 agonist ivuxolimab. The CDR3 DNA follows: TGTGCCAGCTCGACAGGGGGTTCCTATGGCTACACCTTC. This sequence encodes CASSTGGSYGYTF.